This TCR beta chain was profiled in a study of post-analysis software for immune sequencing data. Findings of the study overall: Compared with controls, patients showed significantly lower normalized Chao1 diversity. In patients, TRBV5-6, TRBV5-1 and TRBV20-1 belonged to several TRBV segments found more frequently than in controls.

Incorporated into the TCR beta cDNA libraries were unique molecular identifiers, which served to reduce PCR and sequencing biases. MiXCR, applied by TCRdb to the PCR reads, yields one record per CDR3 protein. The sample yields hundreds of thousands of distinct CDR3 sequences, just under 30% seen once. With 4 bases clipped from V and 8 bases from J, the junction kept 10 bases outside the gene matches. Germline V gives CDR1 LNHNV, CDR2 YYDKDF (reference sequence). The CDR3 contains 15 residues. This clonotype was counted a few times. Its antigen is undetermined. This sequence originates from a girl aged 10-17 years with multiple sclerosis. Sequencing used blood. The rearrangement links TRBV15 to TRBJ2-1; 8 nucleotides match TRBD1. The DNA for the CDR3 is TGTGCCACCAGCACCCGGCAGGGGGCTAGAGATGAGCAGTTCTTC. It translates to CATSTRQGARDEQFF.